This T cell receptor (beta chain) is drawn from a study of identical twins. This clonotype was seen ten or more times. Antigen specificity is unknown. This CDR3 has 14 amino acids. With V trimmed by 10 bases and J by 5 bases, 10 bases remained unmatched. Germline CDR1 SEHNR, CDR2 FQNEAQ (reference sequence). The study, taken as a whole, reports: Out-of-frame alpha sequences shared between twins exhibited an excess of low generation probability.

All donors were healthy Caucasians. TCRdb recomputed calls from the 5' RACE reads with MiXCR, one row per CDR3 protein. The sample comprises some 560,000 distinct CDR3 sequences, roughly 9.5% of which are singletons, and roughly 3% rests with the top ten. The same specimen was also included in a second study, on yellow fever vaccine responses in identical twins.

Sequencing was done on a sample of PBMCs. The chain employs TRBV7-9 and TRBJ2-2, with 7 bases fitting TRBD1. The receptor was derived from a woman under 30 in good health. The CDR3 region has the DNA TGTGCCACCATACACAAGACAGGGACCGGGGAGCTGTTTTTT. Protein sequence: CATIHKTGTGELFF.